The 28 T cell receptor beta chains listed next were all sequenced from one sample in a study of T cells in women clearing cervical HPV infection. The protocol was immunoSEQ multiplex PCR, while the TCRdb copy is restricted to in-frame clones and leaves out a portion. Recorded for this sample: tens of thousands of clones. Sequences were obtained from blood buffy coat. The receptors were gathered from a woman between 18 and 69 years old with a cervical HPV16 infection that either progressed to CIN3+ or cleared (not recorded which).

About this clone: Coverage ceases 3 residues before the CDR3 finishes, and the germline J gene fills in the end. This chain connects TRBV19 to TRBJ2-1, with TRBD2 matching 10 bases. This CDR3 region has 14 residues. Germline CDR1 is LNHDA and CDR2 is SQIVND (reference sequence). V lost 10 bases to trimming and J lost 3 bases; unmatched junction nucleotides: 6. The CDR3 bases that were read are TGTGCCACCTCCGGGACTAGCGACTACAATGAG. Encoded protein: CATSGTSDYNE. The whole CDR3 is CATSGTSDYNEQFF.

As concerns this clone: From the germline J gene comes the end of the CDR3, since the read stops 3 residues before it. The chain links TRBV5-1 to TRBJ1-1, with D uncertain. The CDR3 spans 13 residues. With 5 bases removed from V and 3 bases from J, the gap between germline ends came to 11 bases. Per germline, CDR1 SGHRS and CDR2 YFSETQ. The DNA read from the CDR3 is TGCGCCAGCAGGGTTGCGATGGACACTGAA. As protein: CASRVAMDTE. In full, the CDR3 is CASRVAMDTEAFF. The variable domain in full, with the rest retrieved from reference TRBV5-1 and TRBJ1-1, is KAGVTQTPRYLIKTRGQQVTLSCSPISGHRSVSWYQQTPGQGLQFLFEYFSETQRNKGNFPGRFSGRQFSNSRSEMNVSTLELGDSALYLCASRVAMDTEAFFGQGTRLTVV.

CDR3 bases read: TGCAGTGCTCAAACATCTAGCTCAGATACG. Protein product: CSAQTSSSDT. The CDR3, in full, reads CSAQTSSSDTQYF. This rearrangement joins TRBV20-1 to TRBJ2-3; D is possibly TRBD2 (5 bases). The read finishes 3 residues shy of the CDR3 end, and the germline J gene is used to complete it. The germline V gene has CDR1 DFQATT and CDR2 SNEGSKA (reference sequence). This CDR3 has 13 amino acids. Between the trimmed V and J ends, which lost 5 bases and 4 bases, there was a span of 13 bases.

Comment on this clone: Read data end 3 residues before the CDR3 end; the end is taken from the germline J gene. The V and J genes are TRBV5-1 and TRBJ2-3; 8 nucleotides line up with TRBD1. The CDR3 has 13 amino acids. Per germline, CDR1 SGHRS and CDR2 YFSETQ. V shed 9 bases, J shed 5 bases, and the junction held 8 bases outside the gene matches. The covered CDR3 bases are TGCGCCACCAAGACAGGGGCAGGAGATACG. It translates to CATKTGAGDT. The entire CDR3 is CATKTGAGDTQYF.

Of note for this clone: The sequenced fragment ends 3 residues before the CDR3 boundary, so the rest is inferred from the germline J gene. The sample holds other DNA sequences that translate to the same CDR3. The chain employs TRBV29-1 and TRBJ1-1, with a tentative D call TRBD1 (5 bases). The germline CDR1 and CDR2 sequences are SQVTM and ANQGSEA. The CDR3 runs 13 residues. Trimming took off 6 bases at V and 2 bases at J, with 13 bases between the two ends. CDR3 DNA (partial): TGCAGCGTCGCCGGGGGAAGAAACACTGAA. Protein: CSVAGGRNTE. From start to end, the CDR3 is CSVAGGRNTEAFF.

With respect to this clone: The read terminates 3 residues before the CDR3 end, so the remaining end is supplied by the germline J gene. The chain recombines TRBV11-2 with TRBJ1-3, with unresolved D. The CDR3 covers 15 residues. Germline V lookup: CDR1 SGHAT, CDR2 FQNNGV. V was shortened by 4 bases and J by 0 bases, with 10 bases between the two germline ends. CDR3 amino acids: CASSSSYFSGNTIYF. The sequenced CDR3 bases are TGTGCCAGCAGCTCGTCCTATTTCTCTGGAAACACC.

About this clone itself: The read falls 3 residues short of the CDR3 end, and the missing part is taken from the germline J gene. The rearrangement joins TRBV11-3 to TRBJ2-7; TRBD1 might be the D (5 bases). This CDR3 is built from 14 residues. V was cut by 4 bases and J by 2 bases, with 12 bases left in between. Per the germline V gene, CDR1 is SGHNT and CDR2 is YENEEA. Incomplete CDR3 DNA: TGTGCCAGCAGCTGGGGCGTAGCCCCCTACGAG. Its translation: CASSWGVAPYE. The whole CDR3 region reads CASSWGVAPYEQYF.

Note on this clone: The CDR3 end lies 3 residues beyond the end of the read and is filled in from the germline J gene. The chain carries TRBV11-2 and TRBJ2-3, with no clear D. Trimming pared 7 bases from V and 0 bases from J, leaving 2 bases between. The CDR3 sequence is 11 residues long. Looked up from germline, CDR1 is SGHAT and CDR2 is FQNNGV. This CDR3 is CASTSTDTQYF. The sequenced CDR3 bases are TGTGCCAGCACTAGCACAGATACG.

Note on this clone: The observed sequence ends 3 residues before the CDR3 terminus, with the missing tail filled in from the germline J gene. The chain joins TRBV19 to TRBJ2-5; 8 nucleotides align to TRBD1. From germline, CDR1 is LNHDA and CDR2 SQIVND (reference sequence). V lost 5 bases to trimming and J lost 2 bases; unmatched junction nucleotides: 7. This CDR3 has 15 amino acids. CDR3 DNA, as far as it was read: TGTGCCAGTAGTCCCCGGGACAGGTATCAAGAGACC. Translating it yields CASSPRDRYQET. The entire CDR3 sequence reads CASSPRDRYQETQYF.

Turning to this clone: The observed sequence ends 3 residues before the CDR3 terminus, with the missing tail filled in from the germline J gene. The genes are TRBV20-1 and TRBJ1-4, with D uncertain. The length of the CDR3 is 12 residues. The V gene's germline CDR1 is DFQATT and CDR2 SNEGSKA (reference sequence). Trimming shortened V by 5 bases and J by 7 bases, and 11 bases separated the two germline ends. The sequenced CDR3 bases are TGCAGTGCTTGGAGGCCGGGTGAAAAA. Translated: CSAWRPGEK. The whole CDR3 protein reads CSAWRPGEKLFF.

About this clone itself: The read finishes 3 residues shy of the CDR3 end, and the germline J gene is used to complete it. The chain uses TRBV29-1 and TRBJ1-1; D is possibly TRBD1 (6 bases). Per germline, CDR1 SQVTM and CDR2 ANQGSEA. CDR3 length equals 10 residues. Deletions cut 7 bases from V and 7 bases from J, with 10 bases between. The sequenced CDR3 bases are TGCAGCGCTCTGACAGGTGAA. Its protein product is CSALTGE. The full CDR3 is CSALTGEAFF.

On this clone: From the germline J gene comes the end of the CDR3, since the read stops 3 residues before it. The V gene is TRBV13, the J gene TRBJ2-7; 7 positions agree with TRBD1. Trimming at V came to 5 bases and at J to 1 base, leaving 2 bases not matched to a gene. The V gene's germline CDR1 is PRHDT and CDR2 FYEKMQ (reference sequence). CDR3 size: 13 residues. CDR3 sequence reads: CASSHRGSYEQYF. The sequenced CDR3 bases are TGTGCCAGCAGCCACAGGGGTTCCTACGAG.

To note about this clone: The read stops 3 residues short of the end of the CDR3; the missing end is completed from the germline J gene. The V call is TRBV18, the J call TRBJ2-2, with 9 bases matching TRBD1. The CDR3 totals 17 residues. Losses at the gene ends were 3 bases for V and 4 bases for J; bases not matched to a gene: 9. The germline V gene has CDR1 KGHSH and CDR2 LQKENI. Incomplete CDR3 DNA: TGTGCCAGCTCACCGGGACAGGGTGTTTACGGCACCGGGGAG. Its translation: CASSPGQGVYGTGE. The full CDR3 reads CASSPGQGVYGTGELFF.

Details on this clone: Read sequence stops 3 residues before the CDR3 end, and the germline J gene provides the missing end. The chain links TRBV28 to TRBJ1-2, with TRBD1 matching 7 bases. The junction had 13 bases not matched to a gene; V was cut back by 6 bases and J by 6 bases. The V gene's germline CDR1 is MDHEN and CDR2 SYDVKM. The CDR3 length is 15 residues. Incomplete CDR3 DNA: TGTGCCAGCAGCCGACCTCCCGGGACAGAGGATGGC. It yields the protein CASSRPPGTEDG. The CDR3 reads in full as CASSRPPGTEDGYTF.

As concerns this clone: The read ends 3 residues before the CDR3 terminus; that terminus is restored from the germline J gene. J is TRBJ2-2 and V is TRBV5-1; 8 bases are a match to TRBD2. V shed 4 bases, J shed 5 bases, and the junction held 13 bases outside the gene matches. This CDR3 is built from 17 residues. Germline CDR1 is SGHRS and CDR2 is YFSETQ. The chain's CDR3 is CASSQGTSGPSTGELFF. The sequenced CDR3 bases are TGCGCCAGCAGCCAAGGTACTAGCGGACCTTCTACCGGGGAG. The full variable domain, with the rest looked up from reference TRBV5-1 and TRBJ2-2, is KAGVTQTPRYLIKTRGQQVTLSCSPISGHRSVSWYQQTPGQGLQFLFEYFSETQRNKGNFPGRFSGRQFSNSRSEMNVSTLELGDSALYLCASSQGTSGPSTGELFFGEGSRLTVL.

On this clone itself: The read terminates 3 residues ahead of where the CDR3 ends, so the germline J gene completes it. J is TRBJ1-1 and V is TRBV20-1; unclear D gene. Germline V gene lookup returns CDR1 DFQATT and CDR2 SNEGSKA (reference sequence). The V end lost 3 bases, the J end lost 1 base, and 9 bases lay between the germline ends. The CDR3 is made up of 13 amino acids. The CDR3 bases that were read are TGCAGTGCTAGTGGTCGGGGGAACACTGAA. Protein product: CSASGRGNTE. The whole CDR3 protein reads CSASGRGNTEAFF.

As for this clone: The read gets to within 3 residues of the CDR3 end, and the germline J gene fills in the rest. J is TRBJ2-2 and V is TRBV11-3, with D possibly matching TRBD1 (5 bases). CDR1 SGHNT and CDR2 YENEEA come from the germline V gene. The CDR3 consists of 14 residues. Trimming left V 5 bases short and J 3 bases short, with 10 bases between. The CDR3 bases that were read are TGTGCCAGCAGCCCCGTAGGGGACACCGGGGAG. Translation: CASSPVGDTGE. The whole CDR3 sequence is CASSPVGDTGELFF.

Remarks on this clone: The missing CDR3 end, 3 residues past where the read stops, is filled in from the germline J gene. This sequence joins TRBV7-6 and TRBJ2-3; TRBD2 matches 10 bases. The CDR3 loop spans 18 amino acids. The germline CDR1 and CDR2 sequences are SGHVS and FNYEAQ. Losses at the gene ends were 2 bases for V and 3 bases for J; bases not matched to a gene: 11. CDR3 loop: CASSLSYSGGRNTDTQYF. CDR3 bases read: TGTGCCAGCAGCTTATCTTATAGCGGGGGGCGCAATACAGATACG.

Points on this clone: The DNA ends 3 residues before the CDR3 does, and the rest of the CDR3 is filled in from the germline J gene. The J gene is TRBJ1-5, the V gene TRBV18, with unresolved D. Germline V CDR1 and CDR2: KGHSH, LQKENI. The ends were cut back, 4 bases at V and 2 bases at J, with 9 bases in the middle. The CDR3 spans 14 residues. The CDR3 sequence: CASSLSKGNQPQHF. CDR3 bases read: TGTGCCAGCTCACTTTCCAAGGGCAATCAGCCC. Complete variable domain (other parts from reference TRBV18 and TRBJ1-5): NAGVMQNPRHLVRRRGQEARLRCSPMKGHSHVYWYRQLPEEGLKFMVYLQKENIIDESGMPKERFSAEFPKEGPSILRIQQVVRGDSAAYFCASSLSKGNQPQHFGDGTRLSIL.

Of note for this clone: The read terminates 3 residues ahead of where the CDR3 ends, so the germline J gene completes it. V gene TRBV7-7 combines with J gene TRBJ2-5; the match to TRBD2 covers 8 bases. The germline V gene has CDR1 SSHAT and CDR2 FNYEAQ (reference sequence). The trim removed 5 bases at V and 5 bases at J, leaving 13 bases unmatched. This CDR3 is built from 16 residues. The DNA read from the CDR3 is TGTGCCAGCAGCCTACGGACTAGCCCGATCGGGGAGACC. Protein: CASSLRTSPIGET. The CDR3 in its entirety is CASSLRTSPIGETQYF.

On this clone: Coverage ceases 3 residues before the CDR3 finishes, and the germline J gene fills in the end. The genes are TRBV3-1 (or the pseudogene TRBV3-2) and TRBJ2-5, with a tentative D call TRBD2 (6 bases). CDR1 is LGHDT, CDR2 YNNKEL, per germline (reference sequence). Between the trimmed V and J ends, which lost 3 bases and 4 bases, there was a span of 6 bases. CDR3 length equals 12 residues. This chain's CDR3 is CASSQGGETQYF. The sequenced CDR3 bases are TGTGCCAGCAGCCAGGGGGGAGAGACC.

Of note for this clone: The read is 3 residues too short to cover the CDR3 end, so that end is filled in from the germline J gene. This chain joins TRBV2 and TRBJ2-5; weak D call: TRBD2 (7 bases). The germline gives CDR1 SNHLY, CDR2 FYNNEI. Trimming cost V 6 bases and J 5 bases, with 16 bases left between them. CDR3 size: 14 residues. The part of the CDR3 DNA that was read is TGTGCCAGCAGGAGAGGGGGGGGAATGGAGACC. It encodes CASRRGGGMET. The whole CDR3 is CASRRGGGMETQYF.

As regards this clone: The read is 3 residues too short to cover the CDR3 end, so that end is filled in from the germline J gene. The chain is built from TRBV5-1 and TRBJ2-1; D might be TRBD1 (7 bases). Trimming cost V 4 bases and J 3 bases, with 20 bases left between them. Germline CDR1 SGHRS, CDR2 YFSETQ. This CDR3 is built from 17 residues. Partial CDR3 DNA: TGCGCCAGCAGCCTCCCCGACGGGGGACAGTACTACAATGAG. As protein: CASSLPDGGQYYNE. The whole CDR3 region reads CASSLPDGGQYYNEQFF.

Details on this clone: The read is 3 residues too short to cover the CDR3 end, so that end is filled in from the germline J gene. V and J are TRBV20-1 and TRBJ1-5, with a tentative D call TRBD1 (5 bases). Germline CDR1 and CDR2: DFQATT and SNEGSKA (reference sequence). V lost 4 bases and J 5 bases, leaving 15 bases between the germline ends. CDR3 length equals 14 residues. CDR3 DNA (partial): TGCAGTGCTAAGGAGGTCGCGGGGGATCAGCCC. Protein: CSAKEVAGDQP. The full CDR3 protein is CSAKEVAGDQPQHF.

As regards this clone: The CDR3 end falls 3 residues outside the read, so it is completed with the germline J gene. The rearrangement links TRBV5-1 to TRBJ2-7, with 7 bases fitting TRBD1. V trimming: 0 bases; J trimming: 3 bases; junction bases outside the gene matches: 9. The germline V gene encodes CDR1 SGHRS and CDR2 YFSETQ. This CDR3 region has 16 residues. The CDR3 here is CASSLVRTGGDYEQYF. Partial CDR3 DNA: TGCGCCAGCAGCTTGGTTCGGACAGGAGGCGACTACGAG.

A remark on this clone: The read is 3 residues too short to cover the CDR3 end, so that end is filled in from the germline J gene. The rearrangement uses TRBV10-2 and TRBJ1-1; possibly TRBD1 for D (6 bases). V lost 11 bases and J 1 base, leaving 11 bases between the germline ends. The CDR3 is 12 residues long. The germline gives CDR1 WSHSY, CDR2 SAAADI. The sequenced CDR3 bases are TGCGCCTCCAGGGGTACGAACACTGAA. Protein: CASRGTNTE. Given in full, the CDR3 is CASRGTNTEAFF.

With regard to this clone: Read data end 3 residues before the CDR3 end; the end is taken from the germline J gene. The chain joins TRBV5-1 to TRBJ1-1; 8 bases fit TRBD1. The CDR3 spans 14 residues. V gave up 1 base and J gave up 6 bases; unmatched junction bases: 5. Germline V gene sequence: CDR1 SGHRS, CDR2 YFSETQ. Partial CDR3 DNA: TGCGCCAGCAGCTTGCAGGGGGCAGACGCTGAA. It specifies CASSLQGADAE. The whole CDR3 sequence reads CASSLQGADAEAFF.

Note on this clone: The read falls 3 residues short of the CDR3 end, and the missing part is taken from the germline J gene. The rearrangement joins TRBV9 to TRBJ2-5, with D possibly TRBD1 on 5 matching bases. The germline V and J ends were trimmed by 0 bases and 2 bases, with 11 bases remaining between them. There are 15 residues in the CDR3. Germline V gene lookup returns CDR1 SGDLS and CDR2 YYNGEE. CDR3 bases read: TGTGCCAGCAGCGTAGGATCAGACAGACAAGAGACC. Protein sequence: CASSVGSDRQET. The complete CDR3 sequence is CASSVGSDRQETQYF.